The present entry profiles one T cell receptor (beta chain) with its context. The antigen is undetermined. The CDR3 covers 17 residues. Deletions cut 3 bases from V and 2 bases from J, with 17 bases between. CDR1 is LGHNT, CDR2 FRNRAP, per germline. A single record per CDR3 protein comes from TCRdb applying MiXCR to the 5' RACE reads. The sample holds roughly 570,000 distinct CDR3 sequences; 9.6% are singletons and the top ten take roughly 3%. All donors were healthy Caucasians. The data belong to a study of identical twins. Study outcomes and limitations: The conclusions drew on cross-sectional statistical analysis instead of tracking the same donors.

The same data also contributed to another study, on yellow fever vaccine responses in identical twins.

This receptor was taken from a woman aged 18-29 years in good health. What was sequenced was PBMCs. This sequence joins TRBV12-5 and TRBJ2-1, with a tentative D call TRBD2 (5 bases). The CDR3 DNA follows: TGTGCTAGTGGTTTAAGCGGTTTCGCGGTCCCCTACAATGAGCAGTTCTTC. It codes for CASGLSGFAVPYNEQFF.